These 10 T cell receptor beta chains originate from one sample sequenced in a study of shared clonotypes between healthy human individuals. Sequencing was performed with immunoSEQ multiplex PCR; in TCRdb, only in-frame clones are kept and a portion is missing. The sample holds more than 2,000,000 clones, 90% to 95% seen once. The material sequenced was naive CD4+ T cells sorted from blood. Subset noted: CD45RA+ positively selected. Every receptor here comes from a man aged 18 to 35 in good health.

This chain uses TRBV5-4 with TRBJ2-3, with 10 bases fitting TRBD2. CDR1 and CDR2 from the germline V gene are SGHNT and YYREEE (reference sequence). The CDR3 has 17 amino acids. With 4 bases clipped from V and 2 bases from J, the junction kept 10 bases outside the gene matches. The CDR3 DNA reads as TGTGCCAGCAGCCCAGCGCTAGCGGGAGTTACCACAGATACGCAGTATTTT. Protein sequence: CASSPALAGVTTDTQYF.

This clone was seen more than once but under ten times. This chain links TRBV12-1 with TRBJ1-1; the table's D call TRBD1 went unverified against the DNA. TRBV12-1 is given as a pseudogene. This CDR3 is 12 amino acids long. The CDR3: CASSLDIVEAFF. CDR3 DNA: TGTGCCAGCAGCCTCGACATCGTTGAAGCTTTCTTT.

This clone was seen just once. J is TRBJ2-7 and V is TRBV7-2, with 8 bases that match TRBD1. The CDR3 length is 13 residues. J lost 5 bases, V lost 7 bases, and 7 bases had no gene match. CDR1 is SGHTA and CDR2 is FQGNSA in the germline V gene. CDR3 nucleotide sequence: TGTGCCAGCACTATGGACAGGGCCCACGAGCAGTACTTC. Residues: CASTMDRAHEQYF.

This clone was counted once. The V call is TRBV4-3, the J call TRBJ2-5; 9 bases align to TRBD1. V shed 1 base, J shed 2 bases, and the junction held 5 bases outside the gene matches. Germline values: CDR1 LGHNA, CDR2 YSLEER. The CDR3 loop spans 16 amino acids. The chain's CDR3 is CASSQGDRGRQETQYF. The CDR3, as DNA: TGCGCCAGCAGCCAAGGCGACAGGGGGAGACAAGAGACCCAGTACTTC.

The J gene is TRBJ2-5, the V gene TRBV12-2. TRBV12-2 is classified as a pseudogene. This CDR3 comprises 15 residues. CDR3 region: CASRSDGRAEETQYF. The CDR3 nucleotides read TGTGCAAGTCGCTCCGACGGAAGAGCTGAAGAGACCCAGTACTTC.

This sequence joins TRBV10-3 and TRBJ1-3; D is possibly TRBD1 (5 bases). V lost 6 bases to trimming and J lost 0 bases, with 9 bases between them. This CDR3 is built from 14 residues. The germline CDR1 and CDR2 sequences are ENHRY and SYGVKD. CDR3 in amino acids: CAIRRDSSGNTIYF. The CDR3 DNA reads TGTGCCATCAGGAGAGACAGCTCTGGAAACACCATATATTTT.

The rearrangement joins TRBV9 to TRBJ1-2; D might be TRBD1 (6 bases). CDR3 length: 16 residues. Germline V CDR1 and CDR2: SGDLS, YYNGEE. The germline V and J ends were trimmed by 4 bases and 8 bases, with 24 bases remaining between them. For the CDR3, the DNA is TGTGCCAGCAGCCCTAGTCAAACTGGGACTCAGGGGGGCTACACCTTC. Amino acid sequence: CASSPSQTGTQGGYTF.

The count of this clone is one. The chain has TRBV7-2 and TRBJ2-5; possible D gene TRBD2, 6 bases. V gave up 5 bases and J gave up 5 bases, with 24 bases separating them. Germline lookup yields CDR1 SGHTA and CDR2 FQGNSA. The CDR3 contains 17 residues. The CDR3 DNA reads as TGTGCCAGCAGCCTGGGACTTAGCGGAGGCCTTCAGGAGACCCAGTACTTC. It encodes CASSLGLSGGLQETQYF. Based on the CDR3 plus reference TRBV7-2 and TRBJ2-5, the full variable domain is GAGVSQSPSNKVTEKGKDVELRCDPISGHTALYWYRQSLGQGLEFLIYFQGNSAPDKSGLPSDRFSAERTGGSVSTLTIQRTQQEDSAVYLCASSLGLSGGLQETQYFGPGTRLLVL.

The genes are TRBV6-1 and TRBJ1-1; D gene uncertain. Trimming took 2 bases from V and 1 from J, leaving 8 bases between them. This CDR3 region has 14 residues. Germline V gives CDR1 MNHNS, CDR2 SASEGT. CDR3 protein: CASSENGRNTEAFF. The CDR3 DNA sequence: TGTGCCAGCAGTGAAAACGGGAGGAACACTGAAGCTTTCTTT.

In nucleotides, the CDR3 is TGTGCCAGCAGCTTGGCCCTGGGTATGGGATCACCCCTCCACTTT. Protein: CASSLALGMGSPLHF. This chain connects TRBV5-4 to TRBJ1-6, with no clear D. Trimming stripped 0 bases from V and 10 bases from J, with 14 bases between. The CDR3 has 15 amino acids. From germline, CDR1 is SGHNT and CDR2 YYREEE (reference sequence).